These T cell receptor beta chains were read from a single sample in a study of shared clonotypes between healthy human individuals. Some clones are missing from TCRdb's copy, which holds only in-frame ones; the method was immunoSEQ multiplex PCR. The sample holds about 800,000 clones, about 96% seen once. What was sequenced was naive CD8+ T cells sorted from blood. The origin of the receptors is a man aged 30-40 years in good health. CDR3s include the opening cysteine and the closing phenylalanine or tryptophan. The order of the fields is V gene, CDR3 length, J gene, clone size, D gene, CDR3 DNA, CDR3 protein. The D gene is left open where the match is weak. Clone size is given for some rows only: seen once, a few or many times, or a class if the clone is expanded.

TRBV5-6,16,TRBJ2-1,-,TRBD2,TGTGCCAGCAGCTTGACGGATTTAAAGCGGGGGAATGAGCAGTTCTTC,CASSLTDLKRGNEQFF
TRBV4-3,15,TRBJ1-3,-,-,TGCGCCAGCAGCCAAGATGTGACAGATGGAAGCACCATATATTTT,CASSQDVTDGSTIYF
TRBV4-3,16,TRBJ2-4,many,TRBD2,TGCGCCAGCAGCCAAGATGCAGGTACCAGGGAGGGCATTCAGTACTTC,CASSQDAGTREGIQYF
TRBV2,15,TRBJ2-7,-,-,TGTGCCAGCAAAATCGGGCCAGGGGTCTCCTACGAGCAGTACTTC,CASKIGPGVSYEQYF
TRBV7-9,15,TRBJ1-2,-,-,TGTGCCAGCTTCAGGTTGGACGATTCCAACTATGGCTACACCTTC,CASFRLDDSNYGYTF
TRBV7-9,16,TRBJ2-1,-,TRBD1,TGTGCCAGCAGCTATAGGGGCAGGGGGCGCTTAAATGAGCAGTTCTTC,CASSYRGRGRLNEQFF
TRBV5-1,14,TRBJ1-1,-,-,TGCGCCACCCAAACACTACCCAGGACAGCTGAAGCTTTCTTT,CATQTLPRTAEAFF
TRBV7-6,15,TRBJ2-1,-,-,TGTGCCAGCAGCTTCGGACTGAACCTCTACAATGAGCAGTTCTTC,CASSFGLNLYNEQFF
TRBV7-8,15,TRBJ2-2,-,-,TGTGCCAGCAGCTTAAAGAGGACTAACACCGGGGAGCTGTTTTTT,CASSLKRTNTGELFF
TRBV11-2,12,TRBJ2-7,-,-,TGTGCCAGCAGCTTCCTTAGCCACGAGCAGTACTTC,CASSFLSHEQYF
TRBV27,12,TRBJ2-7,-,-,TGTGCCAGCAGTTTAAACAGGGACGAGCAGTACTTC,CASSLNRDEQYF
TRBV7-9,14,TRBJ1-2,-,TRBD1,TGTGCCAGCAGCTGGGACGAGACAGGGTATGGCTACACCTTC,CASSWDETGYGYTF
TRBV30,11,TRBJ1-2,-,-,TGTGCCTGGAGTGTACGATATGGCTACACCTTC,CAWSVRYGYTF
TRBV4-3,14,TRBJ1-5,-,-,TGCGCCAGCAGCCAAGATGCCAGCAATCAGCCCCAGCATTTT,CASSQDASNQPQHF
TRBV5-5,14,TRBJ1-1,-,TRBD1,TGTGCCAGCAGCTTCTGGGACAGTGACACTGAAGCTTTCTTT,CASSFWDSDTEAFF
TRBV5-1,15,TRBJ2-3,-,-,TGCGCCAGCAGCCTTTTCTCGGGAGTCACAGATACGCAGTATTTT,CASSLFSGVTDTQYF
TRBV19,15,TRBJ2-5,-,TRBD1,TGTGCCAGTAGCCACTCCGGGACAGGCCAAGAGACCCAGTACTTC,CASSHSGTGQETQYF
TRBV7-2,17,TRBJ2-1,-,TRBD2,TGTGCCAGCAGCTTAAACGTGGGACTAGCGGGCCTCAATGAGCAGTTCTTC,CASSLNVGLAGLNEQFF